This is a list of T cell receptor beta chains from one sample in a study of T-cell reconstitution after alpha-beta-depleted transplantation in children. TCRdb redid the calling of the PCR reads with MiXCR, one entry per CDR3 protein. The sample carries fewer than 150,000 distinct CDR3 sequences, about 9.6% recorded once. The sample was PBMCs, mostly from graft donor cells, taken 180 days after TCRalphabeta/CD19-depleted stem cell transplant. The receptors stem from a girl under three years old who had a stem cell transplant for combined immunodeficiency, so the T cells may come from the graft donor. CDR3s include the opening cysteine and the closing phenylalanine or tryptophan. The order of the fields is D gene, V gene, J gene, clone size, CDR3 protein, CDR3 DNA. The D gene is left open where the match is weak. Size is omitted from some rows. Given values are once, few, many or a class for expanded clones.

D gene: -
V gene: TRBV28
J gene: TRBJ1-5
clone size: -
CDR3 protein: CASSFSGYYNQPQHF
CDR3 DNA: TGTGCCAGCAGTTTTTCGGGATACTACAATCAGCCCCAGCATTTT

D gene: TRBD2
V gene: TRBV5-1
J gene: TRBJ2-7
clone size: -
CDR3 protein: CASSLGLAGGAEQYF
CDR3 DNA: TGCGCCAGCAGCTTGGGACTAGCGGGGGGGGCCGAGCAGTACTTC

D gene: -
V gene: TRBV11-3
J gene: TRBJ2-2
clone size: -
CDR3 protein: CASSSWPNTGELFF
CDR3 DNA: TGTGCCAGCAGCTCGTGGCCGAACACCGGGGAGCTGTTTTTT

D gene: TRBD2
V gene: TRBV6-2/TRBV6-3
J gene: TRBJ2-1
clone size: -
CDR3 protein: CASSFAWALAGGINEQFF
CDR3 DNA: TGTGCCAGCAGCTTCGCCTGGGCTCTAGCGGGAGGGATTAATGAGCAGTTCTTC

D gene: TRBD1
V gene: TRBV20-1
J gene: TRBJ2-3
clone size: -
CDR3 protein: CSASGTDRGKADTQYF
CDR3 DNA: TGCAGTGCTAGTGGCACGGACAGGGGCAAAGCAGATACGCAGTATTTT

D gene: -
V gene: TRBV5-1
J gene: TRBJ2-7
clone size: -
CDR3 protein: CASSLLTGGHYEQYF
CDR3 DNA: TGCGCCAGCAGCTTGTTAACCGGGGGACACTACGAGCAGTACTTC

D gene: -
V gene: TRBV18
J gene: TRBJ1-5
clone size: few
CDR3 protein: CASSPTAYSNQPQHF
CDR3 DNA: TGTGCCAGCTCACCGACGGCCTATAGCAATCAGCCCCAGCATTTT

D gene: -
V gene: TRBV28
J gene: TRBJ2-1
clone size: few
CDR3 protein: CASNPYTRELDEQFF
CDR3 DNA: TGTGCCAGCAACCCATACACCCGGGAGTTGGATGAGCAGTTCTTC

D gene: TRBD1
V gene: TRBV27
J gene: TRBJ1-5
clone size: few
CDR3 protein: CASSFTGQGNQPQHF
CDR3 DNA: TGTGCCAGCAGTTTCACGGGACAGGGCAATCAGCCCCAGCATTTT

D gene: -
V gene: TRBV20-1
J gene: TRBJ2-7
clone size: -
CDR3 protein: CSASRDTPEVEQYF
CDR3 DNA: TGCAGTGCTAGCCGGGACACCCCCGAGGTGGAGCAGTACTTC

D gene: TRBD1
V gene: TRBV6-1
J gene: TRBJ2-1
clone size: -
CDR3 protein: CASSKTGQSSYNEQFF
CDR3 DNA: TGTGCCAGCAGCAAGACAGGGCAAAGCTCCTACAATGAGCAGTTCTTC

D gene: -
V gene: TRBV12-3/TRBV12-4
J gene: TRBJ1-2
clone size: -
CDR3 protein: CASSLGGGYTF
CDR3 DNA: TGTGCCAGCAGTTTAGGTGGGGGCTACACCTTC

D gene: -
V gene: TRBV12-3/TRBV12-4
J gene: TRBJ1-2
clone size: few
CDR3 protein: CASGLGLYGYTF
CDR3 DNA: TGTGCCAGCGGGTTGGGCCTCTATGGCTACACCTTC

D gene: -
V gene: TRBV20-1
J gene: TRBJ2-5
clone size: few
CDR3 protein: CSAPGGIPAVQETQYF
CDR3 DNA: TGCAGTGCTCCCGGCGGGATACCTGCGGTCCAAGAGACCCAGTACTTC

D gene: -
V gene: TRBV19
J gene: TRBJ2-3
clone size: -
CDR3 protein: CASSIRPLGGDTQYF
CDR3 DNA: TGTGCCAGTAGTATTCGGCCCCTTGGAGGAGATACGCAGTATTTT

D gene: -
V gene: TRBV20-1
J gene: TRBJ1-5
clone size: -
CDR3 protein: CSAREGVSNQPQHF
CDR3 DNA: TGCAGTGCTCGCGAGGGAGTTAGCAATCAGCCCCAGCATTTT

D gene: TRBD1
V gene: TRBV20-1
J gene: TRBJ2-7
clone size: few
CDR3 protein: CSARGQQGVTLYEQYF
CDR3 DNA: TGCAGTGCTAGAGGTCAGCAGGGGGTAACTTTATACGAGCAGTACTTC

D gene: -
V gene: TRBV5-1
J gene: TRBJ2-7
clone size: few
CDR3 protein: CASSLEGSTSAGEQYF
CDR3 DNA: TGCGCCAGCAGCTTGGAAGGGTCAACCTCCGCCGGGGAGCAGTACTTC

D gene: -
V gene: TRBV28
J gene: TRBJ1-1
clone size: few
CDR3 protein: CASSLLQETNTEAFF
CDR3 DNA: TGTGCCAGCAGTTTACTACAGGAGACGAACACTGAAGCTTTCTTT

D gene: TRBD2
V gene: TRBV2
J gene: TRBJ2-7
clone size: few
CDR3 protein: CASGRGEQYF
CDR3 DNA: TGTGCCAGCGGGCGGGGGGAGCAGTACTTC

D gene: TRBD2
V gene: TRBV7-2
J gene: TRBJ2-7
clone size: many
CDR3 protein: CASSPRLAGAGEQYF
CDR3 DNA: TGCGCCAGCAGCCCACGACTAGCGGGAGCGGGAGAGCAGTACTTC

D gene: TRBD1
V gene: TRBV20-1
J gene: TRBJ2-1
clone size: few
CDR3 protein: CSARAQPRQGSYNEQFF
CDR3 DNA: TGCAGTGCTAGAGCCCAGCCCAGACAGGGCTCCTACAATGAGCAGTTCTTC

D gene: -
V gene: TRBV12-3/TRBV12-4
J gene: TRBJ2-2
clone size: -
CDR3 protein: CASNFGLLTGELFF
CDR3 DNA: TGTGCCAGCAACTTCGGACTTCTAACCGGGGAGCTGTTTTTT

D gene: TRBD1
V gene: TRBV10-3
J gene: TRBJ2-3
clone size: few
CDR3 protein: CAIRPGQASTDTQYF
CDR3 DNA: TGTGCCATCAGACCGGGACAGGCAAGCACAGATACGCAGTATTTT

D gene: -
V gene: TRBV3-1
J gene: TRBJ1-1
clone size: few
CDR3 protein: CASSQGASWTVTEAFF
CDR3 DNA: TGTGCCAGCAGCCAAGGGGCGTCATGGACAGTCACTGAAGCTTTCTTT

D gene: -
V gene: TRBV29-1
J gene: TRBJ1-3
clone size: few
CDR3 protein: CSVEVSPLSGNTIYF
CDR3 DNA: TGCAGCGTTGAAGTATCCCCACTCTCTGGAAACACCATATATTTT

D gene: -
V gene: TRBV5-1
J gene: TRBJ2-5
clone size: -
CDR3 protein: CASSLVPMETQYF
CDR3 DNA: TGCGCCAGCAGCTTGGTTCCAATGGAGACCCAGTACTTC

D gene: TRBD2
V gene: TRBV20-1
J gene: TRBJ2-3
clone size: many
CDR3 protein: CSARGLAASTDTQYF
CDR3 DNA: TGCAGTGCTAGGGGGCTAGCGGCCAGCACAGATACGCAGTATTTT

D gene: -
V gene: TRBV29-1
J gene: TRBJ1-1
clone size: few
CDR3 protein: CSVAMGGTEAFF
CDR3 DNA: TGCAGCGTTGCCATGGGGGGCACTGAAGCTTTCTTT

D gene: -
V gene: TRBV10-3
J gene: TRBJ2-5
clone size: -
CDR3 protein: CAISVRGKLGASQSQETQYF
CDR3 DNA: TGTGCCATCAGTGTTCGAGGGAAGTTGGGGGCCAGCCAGTCACAAGAGACCCAGTACTTC

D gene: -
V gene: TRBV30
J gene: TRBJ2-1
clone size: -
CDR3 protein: CAWTPMHLNEQFF
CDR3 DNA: TGTGCCTGGACCCCCATGCACCTCAATGAGCAGTTCTTC

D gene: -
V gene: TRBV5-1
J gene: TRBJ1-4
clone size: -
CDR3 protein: CASSPRGMSNEKLFF
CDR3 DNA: TGCGCCAGCAGCCCCAGGGGTATGAGTAATGAAAAACTGTTTTTT

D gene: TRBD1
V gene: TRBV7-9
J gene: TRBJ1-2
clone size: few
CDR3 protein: CASSLTGEANYGYTF
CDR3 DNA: TGTGCCAGCAGCTTAACAGGGGAAGCTAACTATGGCTACACCTTC

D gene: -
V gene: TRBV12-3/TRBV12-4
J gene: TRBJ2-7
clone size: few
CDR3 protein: CASSHGGPEQYF
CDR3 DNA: TGTGCCAGCAGCCATGGAGGGCCCGAGCAGTACTTC

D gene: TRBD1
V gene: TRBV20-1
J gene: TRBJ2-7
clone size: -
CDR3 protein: CSAIAGTASSYEQYF
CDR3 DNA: TGCAGTGCTATAGCCGGGACAGCCTCCTCCTACGAGCAGTACTTC

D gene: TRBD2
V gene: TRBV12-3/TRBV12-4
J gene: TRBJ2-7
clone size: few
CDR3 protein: CASSGLAGGSYEQYF
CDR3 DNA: TGTGCCAGCAGCGGTTTAGCGGGAGGGTCCTACGAGCAGTACTTC

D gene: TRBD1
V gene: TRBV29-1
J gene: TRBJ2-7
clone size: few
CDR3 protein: CSVGARDRVNEQYF
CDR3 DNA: TGCAGCGTTGGGGCCCGGGACAGGGTTAACGAGCAGTACTTC

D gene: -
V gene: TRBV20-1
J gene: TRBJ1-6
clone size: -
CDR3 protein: CSARRRGSYNSPLHF
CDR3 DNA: TGCAGTGCTAGAAGACGGGGATCCTATAATTCACCCCTCCACTTT

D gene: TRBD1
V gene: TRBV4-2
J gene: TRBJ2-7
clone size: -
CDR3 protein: CASSDRDSYEQYF
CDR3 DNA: TGTGCCAGCTCCGACAGGGACTCCTACGAGCAGTACTTC

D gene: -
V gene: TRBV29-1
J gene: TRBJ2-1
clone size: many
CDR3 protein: CSVERQRSYNEQFF
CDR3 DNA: TGCAGCGTTGAACGACAGCGCTCCTACAATGAGCAGTTCTTC

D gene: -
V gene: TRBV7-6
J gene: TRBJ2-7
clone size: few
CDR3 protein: CASSPPTSGNEQYF
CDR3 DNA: TGTGCCAGCAGCCCCCCTACTTCAGGGAACGAGCAGTACTTC

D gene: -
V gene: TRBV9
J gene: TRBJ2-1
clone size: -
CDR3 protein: CASSVEDSSYNEQFF
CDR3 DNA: TGTGCCAGCAGCGTAGAGGACAGCTCCTACAATGAGCAGTTCTTC

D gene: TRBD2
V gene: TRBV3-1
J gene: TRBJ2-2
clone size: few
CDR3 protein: CASSLGRGDEELFF
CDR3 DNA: TGTGCCAGCAGCCTCGGGCGGGGGGACGAGGAGCTGTTTTTT

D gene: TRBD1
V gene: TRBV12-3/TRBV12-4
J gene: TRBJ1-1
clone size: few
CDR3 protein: CASSPGQGLEAFF
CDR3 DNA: TGTGCCAGCAGTCCGGGACAGGGGCTGGAAGCTTTCTTT

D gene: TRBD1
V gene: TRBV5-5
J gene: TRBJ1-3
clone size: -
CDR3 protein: CASSFLQGATPGNTIYF
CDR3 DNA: TGTGCCAGCAGCTTTCTTCAGGGGGCGACACCAGGAAACACCATATATTTT